The clone carrying this T cell receptor beta chain was observed many times. The source of the sample is a study of patients and donors after allogeneic stem cell transplantation. TCRdb ran MiXCR on the RT-PCR reads and lists one entry per CDR3 protein. The profile shows approximately 9,500 distinct CDR3 sequences, roughly 4.3% of them singletons. The origin of this receptor is a human donor who was either an allogeneic HSCT recipient or a stem cell or donor lymphocyte infusion donor (not recorded which). It is not recorded whose cells these are; they may come from a transplant donor. The specimen sequenced was blood, either unsorted or a sorted T cell fraction (not recorded which).

The CDR3 spells CASRTGQGTETQYF. CDR3 DNA: TGTGCCAGCAGGACGGGACAGGGGACAGAGACCCAGTACTTC. The chain is built from TRBV2 and TRBJ2-5, with 10 positions matching TRBD1. This CDR3 region has 14 residues. After removal of 6 bases from V and 4 bases from J, the junction contained 5 bases not matched to a gene. The germline CDR1 and CDR2 sequences are SNHLY and FYNNEI.